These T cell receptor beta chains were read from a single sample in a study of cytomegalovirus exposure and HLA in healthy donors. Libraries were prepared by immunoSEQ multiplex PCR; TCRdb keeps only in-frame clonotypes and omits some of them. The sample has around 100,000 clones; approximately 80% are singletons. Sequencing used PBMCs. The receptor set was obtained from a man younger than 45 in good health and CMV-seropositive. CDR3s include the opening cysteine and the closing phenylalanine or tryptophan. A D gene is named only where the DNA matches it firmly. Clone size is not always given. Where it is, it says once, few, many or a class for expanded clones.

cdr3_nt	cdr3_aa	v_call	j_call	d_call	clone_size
TGCGCCAGCAGCCGAGCCCAGGTGGACTATGGCTACACCTTC	CASSRAQVDYGYTF	TRBV4-1	TRBJ1-2	NA	NA
TGTGCCTGGACCCGGGGGGAGGGATGGGAGCAGTACTTC	CAWTRGEGWEQYF	TRBV30	TRBJ2-7	TRBD2	NA
TGTGCCAGCAGTCCCCGGGGTTGGAGCAATCAGCCCCAGCATTTT	CASSPRGWSNQPQHF	TRBV27	TRBJ1-5	NA	NA
TGTGCCAGCAGTTTGTCCGCGGGAGCGGGAGCCTACAATGAGCAGTTCTTC	CASSLSAGAGAYNEQFF	TRBV28	TRBJ2-1	TRBD2	NA
TGCAGCGTTGCGAATCCCGACAGGGGCAAAAACATTCAGTACTTC	CSVANPDRGKNIQYF	TRBV29-1	TRBJ2-4	TRBD1	NA
TGTGCCAGCAGGACTTCTAACTATGGCTACACCTTC	CASRTSNYGYTF	TRBV6-5	TRBJ1-2	NA	NA
TGTGCCAGCAGTGTGACTAGTCTCGAGACCCAGTACTTC	CASSVTSLETQYF	TRBV27	TRBJ2-5	NA	NA
TGTGCCAGCAGCTCCCGGGTAGCGGGGGCCTTCACCGGGGAGCTGTTTTTT	CASSSRVAGAFTGELFF	TRBV11-2	TRBJ2-2	TRBD2	NA
TGTGCCAGCAGGACTGCGGGGGGAGTCTCCTACGAGCAGTACTTC	CASRTAGGVSYEQYF	TRBV27	TRBJ2-7	TRBD2	once
TGTGCCAGCAGCTTAGCGTTTGGGACTAGCGGGAGAGAGCAGTACTTC	CASSLAFGTSGREQYF	TRBV7-9	TRBJ2-7	TRBD2	NA
TGTGCCAGCAGAAACCTACAGGGTGAAGCTTTCTTT	CASRNLQGEAFF	TRBV28	TRBJ1-1	NA	few
TGCAGTGCTGGCGTGGAGAGCGAGCAGTACTTC	CSAGVESEQYF	TRBV20-1	TRBJ2-7	NA	NA
TGTGCCAGTAGCCTTACAGGGAGGGACACTGAAGCTTTCTTT	CASSLTGRDTEAFF	TRBV19	TRBJ1-1	NA	NA
TGTGCCAGCAGCTTAGCGGGTGGGCAAGAGACCCAGTACTTC	CASSLAGGQETQYF	TRBV11-2	TRBJ2-5	NA	NA
TGTGCCAGCAGTGAAGGTAGTGGGACAGGGACCTACGAGCAGTACTTC	CASSEGSGTGTYEQYF	TRBV2	TRBJ2-7	TRBD1	once
TGTGCCACCCTATCGGGACAGGGGTCCTACGAGCAGTACTTC	CATLSGQGSYEQYF	TRBV10-3	TRBJ2-7	TRBD1	NA
TGTGCCAGCAGTGAAGCTGGAACAGGAGCCAAAAACATTCAGTACTTC	CASSEAGTGAKNIQYF	TRBV6-1	TRBJ2-4	NA	NA
TGTGCCAGCAGCCTACAGGGGGCAGGTGAAAAACTGTTTTTT	CASSLQGAGEKLFF	TRBV11-2	TRBJ1-4	TRBD1	NA
TGTGCCAGCAGTCAGGCGGGGAGGTACGAGCAGTACTTC	CASSQAGRYEQYF	TRBV6-5	TRBJ2-7	NA	NA
TGTGCCAGCAGCCAGGACAGGGAGACTAATGAAAAACTGTTTTTT	CASSQDRETNEKLFF	TRBV7-2	TRBJ1-4	TRBD1	NA
TGTGCCAGCAGTTTATCGATGGGACAGGGCTACGAGCAGTACTTC	CASSLSMGQGYEQYF	TRBV27	TRBJ2-7	TRBD1	NA
TGTGCCAGCAATTTTCGGGGGGACAGGCCCTCCTACGAGCAGTACTTC	CASNFRGDRPSYEQYF	TRBV28	TRBJ2-7	NA	NA
TGTGCCTGGAGTGTACTACTAGCGGGCTTCTACGAGCAGTACTTC	CAWSVLLAGFYEQYF	TRBV30	TRBJ2-7	TRBD2	NA